The clone carrying this TCR beta chain was counted between two and nine times. The antigen is undetermined. Tagging with unique molecular identifiers was a feature of the TCR beta cDNA libraries. Each batch of 1 to 10 million T cells produced hundreds of thousands of cDNA molecules. TCRdb reprocessed the PCR reads with MiXCR, giving one entry per CDR3 protein. Of roughly 570,000 distinct CDR3 sequences detected, around 36% appear once; the ten largest clones hold less than 6%. The source of the sample is a study of post-analysis software for immune sequencing data. CDR1 MNHNS and CDR2 SASEGT come from the germline V gene. Between the trimmed V and J ends, which lost 3 bases and 0 bases, there was a span of 12 bases. This CDR3 is built from 16 residues. Overall study results and limits: Among a handful of TRBV segments more frequent in patients than controls were TRBV5-6, TRBV5-1 and TRBV20-1.

V usage is TRBV6-1 and J usage is TRBJ2-4; perhaps TRBD1 as D (5 bases). The sequence came from a girl aged 2-17 years with multiple sclerosis. The material sequenced was blood. The CDR3 sequence is CASSDVRTLAKNIQYF. The CDR3 region has the DNA TGTGCCAGCAGTGACGTGAGGACATTAGCCAAAAACATTCAGTACTTC.